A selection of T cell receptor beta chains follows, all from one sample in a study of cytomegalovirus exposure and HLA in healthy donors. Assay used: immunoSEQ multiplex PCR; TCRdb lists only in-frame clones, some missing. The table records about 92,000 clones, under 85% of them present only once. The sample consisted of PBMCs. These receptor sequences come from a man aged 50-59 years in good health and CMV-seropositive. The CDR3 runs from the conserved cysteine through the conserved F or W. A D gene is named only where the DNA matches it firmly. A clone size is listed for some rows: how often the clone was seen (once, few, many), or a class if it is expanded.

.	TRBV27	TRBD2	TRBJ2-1	CASSLSASGFSYNEQFF	TGTGCCAGCAGTTTATCGGCTAGCGGCTTCTCCTACAATGAGCAGTTCTTC
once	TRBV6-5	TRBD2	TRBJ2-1	CASRIAGGTYNEQFF	TGTGCCAGCAGGATAGCGGGGGGAACCTACAATGAGCAGTTCTTC
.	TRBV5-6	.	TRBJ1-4	CASSFPGHGKEKLFF	TGTGCCAGCAGCTTTCCGGGACATGGGAAAGAAAAACTGTTTTTT
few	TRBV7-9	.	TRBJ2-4	CASSQGQGENIQYF	TGTGCCAGCAGCCAGGGCCAGGGTGAAAACATTCAGTACTTC
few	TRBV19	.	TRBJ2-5	CASTGGTVETQYF	TGTGCCTCCACCGGAGGAACTGTGGAGACCCAGTACTTC
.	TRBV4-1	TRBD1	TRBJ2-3	CASRTLAGTGIEKYTDTQYF	TGCGCCAGCAGAACGCTAGCCGGGACAGGGATCGAAAAGTACACAGATACGCAGTATTTT
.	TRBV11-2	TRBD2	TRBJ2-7	CASSHAGGDLDEQYF	TGTGCCAGCAGCCACGCGGGGGGCGACCTAGACGAGCAGTACTTC
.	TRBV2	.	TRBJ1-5	CASSPEGGGNQPQHF	TGTGCCAGCAGCCCAGAAGGGGGGGGCAATCAGCCCCAGCATTTT
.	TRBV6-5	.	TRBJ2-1	CTTRAPSVNEQFF	TGCACAACGCGGGCCCCTTCCGTAAATGAGCAGTTCTTC
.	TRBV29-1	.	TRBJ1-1	CSVSWRGNTEAFF	TGCAGCGTCTCCTGGAGAGGGAACACTGAAGCTTTCTTT
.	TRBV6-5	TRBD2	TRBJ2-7	CASSSTTRLAPTYF	TGTGCCAGCAGTTCGACAACCCGACTAGCGCCAACTTACTTC
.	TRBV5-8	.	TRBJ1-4	CASSFYGAPEKLFF	TGTGCCAGCAGCTTCTACGGTGCTCCAGAAAAACTGTTTTTT
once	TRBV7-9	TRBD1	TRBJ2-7	CASSLPSTGVSSYEQYF	TGTGCCAGCAGCTTACCCTCGACAGGGGTGTCCTCCTACGAGCAGTACTTC
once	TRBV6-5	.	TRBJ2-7	CASARYQGGEQYF	TGTGCCAGCGCTCGTTACCAAGGGGGCGAGCAGTACTTC
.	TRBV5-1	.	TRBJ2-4	CASSLEGTSTDIQYF	TGCGCCAGCAGCTTGGAAGGAACTAGCACGGACATTCAGTACTTC
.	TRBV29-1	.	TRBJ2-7	CSALPGGGYEQYF	TGCAGCGCCCTCCCCGGTGGTGGCTACGAGCAGTACTTC
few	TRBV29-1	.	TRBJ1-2	CSVEAGNRGYTF	TGCAGCGTTGAGGCAGGAAATCGTGGCTACACCTTC
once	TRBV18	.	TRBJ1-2	CASSPPSGRANYGYPF	TGTGCCAGCTCACCACCATCCGGAAGAGCTAACTATGGCTACCCCTTC
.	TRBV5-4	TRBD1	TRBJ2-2	CASSFDRGPTGELFF	TGTGCCAGCAGCTTTGACAGGGGGCCAACCGGGGAGCTGTTTTTT
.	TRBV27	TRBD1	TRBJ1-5	CASSLLGQGVVNQPQHF	TGTGCCAGCAGTTTACTCGGACAGGGGGTGGTCAATCAGCCCCAGCATTTT
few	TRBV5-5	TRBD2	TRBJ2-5	CASSLGLAGGPRETQYF	TGTGCCAGCAGCTTGGGACTAGCGGGGGGGCCCCGAGAGACCCAGTACTTC
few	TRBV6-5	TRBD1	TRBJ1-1	CASSRRTGNTEAFF	TGTGCCAGCAGTAGAAGGACAGGGAATACTGAAGCTTTCTTT
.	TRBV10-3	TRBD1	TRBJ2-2	CAISVTGGEDTGELFF	TGTGCCATCAGTGTTACAGGGGGTGAGGACACCGGGGAGCTGTTTTTT
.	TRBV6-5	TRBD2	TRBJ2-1	CASSYRPTGGLNEQFF	TGTGCCAGCAGTTACCGCCCTACGGGGGGGTTAAATGAGCAGTTCTTC
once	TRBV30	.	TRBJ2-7	CAWKGLPYEQYF	TGTGCCTGGAAGGGACTTCCCTACGAGCAGTACTTC
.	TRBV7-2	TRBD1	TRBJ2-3	CASSLARTGGTDTQYF	TGTGCCAGCAGCTTAGCGAGGACAGGGGGCACAGATACGCAGTATTTT
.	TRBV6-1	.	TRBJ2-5	CASSEVGGPWETQYF	TGTGCCAGCAGTGAAGTGGGGGGGCCTTGGGAGACCCAGTACTTC
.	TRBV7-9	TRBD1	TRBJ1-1	CASSAGQGLLGAFF	TGTGCCAGCAGCGCCGGACAGGGTCTTTTGGGAGCTTTCTTT
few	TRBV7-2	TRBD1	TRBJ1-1	CASSTDRGHTEAFF	TGTGCCAGCAGCACCGACAGGGGGCATACTGAAGCTTTCTTT
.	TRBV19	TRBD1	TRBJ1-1	CASRSQGANTEAFF	TGTGCCAGTAGATCACAGGGGGCGAACACTGAAGCTTTCTTT
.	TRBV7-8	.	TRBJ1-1	CASSQEGEWGTEAFF	TGTGCCAGCAGCCAAGAGGGGGAGTGGGGCACTGAAGCTTTCTTT
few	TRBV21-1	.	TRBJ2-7	CASNSKGHPGCEQYF	TGTGCCAGCAACTCAAAGGGGCATCCCGGATGCGAGCAGTACTTC
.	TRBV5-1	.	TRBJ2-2	CASSLAGELGTGELFF	TGCGCCAGCAGCTTGGCGGGGGAGCTGGGTACCGGGGAGCTGTTTTTT
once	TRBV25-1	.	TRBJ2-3	CASSVNVHNTDTQYF	TGTGCCAGCAGCGTAAATGTACATAACACAGATACGCAGTATTTT
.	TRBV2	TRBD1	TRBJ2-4	CASSAWDSTKNIQYF	TGTGCCAGCAGTGCTTGGGACAGTACAAAAAACATTCAGTACTTC
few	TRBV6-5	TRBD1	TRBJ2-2	CASSGTGENTGELFF	TGTGCCAGCAGTGGGACAGGGGAAAACACCGGGGAGCTGTTTTTT
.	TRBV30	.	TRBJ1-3	CAWSAVSGNTIYF	TGTGCCTGGAGTGCGGTGTCTGGAAACACCATATATTTT
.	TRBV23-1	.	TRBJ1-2	CASSRGGGYGYTF	TGCGCCAGCAGTCGGGGGGGCGGCTATGGCTACACCTTC
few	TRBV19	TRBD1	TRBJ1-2	CASTPRTGINYGYTF	TGTGCCAGTACCCCCAGGACAGGGATCAACTATGGCTACACCTTC
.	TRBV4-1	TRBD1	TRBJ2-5	CASSQDPTGQETQYF	TGCGCCAGCAGCCAAGATCCGACAGGGCAAGAGACCCAGTACTTC
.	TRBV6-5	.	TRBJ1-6	CASSERATQSPLHF	TGTGCCAGCAGTGAGCGAGCGACTCAATCACCCCTCCACTTT
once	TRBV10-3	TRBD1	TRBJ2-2	CAISESGRGQAGELFF	TGTGCCATCAGTGAGTCCGGCAGGGGGCAGGCCGGGGAGCTGTTTTTT
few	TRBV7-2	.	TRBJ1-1	CASSRSWTEAFF	TGTGCCAGCAGCCGCAGTTGGACTGAAGCTTTCTTT
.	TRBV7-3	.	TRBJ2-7	CASSFPGTNISYEQYF	TGTGCCAGCAGCTTCCCCGGGACAAACATTTCCTACGAGCAGTACTTC
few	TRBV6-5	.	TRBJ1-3	CASSRESSGNTIYF	TGTGCCAGCAGCCGAGAGAGCTCTGGAAACACCATATATTTT
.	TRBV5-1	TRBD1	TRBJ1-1	CASSYRGQGTEAFF	TGCGCCAGCAGCTACAGGGGGCAGGGCACTGAAGCTTTCTTT
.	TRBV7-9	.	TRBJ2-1	CASTDWRGQSNEQFF	TGTGCCAGCACCGACTGGCGGGGACAGTCCAATGAGCAGTTCTTC
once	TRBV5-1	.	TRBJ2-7	CASSLEGGGYEQYF	TGCGCCAGCAGCTTGGAGGGAGGAGGCTACGAGCAGTACTTC
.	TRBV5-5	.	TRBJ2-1	CASSPDAGSHNEQFF	TGTGCCAGCAGCCCCGATGCGGGGTCCCACAATGAGCAGTTCTTC
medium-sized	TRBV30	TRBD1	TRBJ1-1	CAWSSRDRAGEAFF	TGTGCCTGGAGTTCTCGCGACAGGGCAGGTGAAGCTTTCTTT
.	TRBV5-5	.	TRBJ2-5	CASSPGRREETQYF	TGTGCCAGCAGCCCCGGACGGAGGGAAGAGACCCAGTACTTC
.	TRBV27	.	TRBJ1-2	CASSSVPRGSYGYTF	TGTGCCAGCAGTTCGGTCCCTAGGGGTAGCTATGGCTACACCTTC
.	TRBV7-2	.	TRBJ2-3	CASSFNGGPDTQYF	TGTGCCAGCAGCTTTAACGGGGGGCCGGATACGCAGTATTTT
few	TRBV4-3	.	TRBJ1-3	CASSQDWQATSGNTIYF	TGCGCCAGCAGCCAAGACTGGCAGGCTACCTCTGGAAACACCATATATTTT
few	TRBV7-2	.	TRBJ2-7	CASSLVIGEYEQYF	TGTGCCAGCAGCTTAGTTATCGGTGAATACGAGCAGTACTTC
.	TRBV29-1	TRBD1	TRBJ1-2	CSVVPGGSANYGYTF	TGCAGCGTTGTGCCAGGGGGATCCGCTAACTATGGCTACACCTTC
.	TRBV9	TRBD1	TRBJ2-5	CASSVGGTGTGGTQYF	TGTGCCAGCAGCGTAGGGGGCACCGGGACAGGGGGGACCCAGTACTTC
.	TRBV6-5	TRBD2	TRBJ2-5	CASSSTTRLAPTYF	TGTGCCAGCAGTTCGACAACCCGACTAGCGCCAACTTACTTC
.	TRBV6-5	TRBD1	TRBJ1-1	CASSQGQAGTEAFF	TGTGCCAGCAGCCAAGGACAGGCGGGAACTGAAGCTTTCTTT